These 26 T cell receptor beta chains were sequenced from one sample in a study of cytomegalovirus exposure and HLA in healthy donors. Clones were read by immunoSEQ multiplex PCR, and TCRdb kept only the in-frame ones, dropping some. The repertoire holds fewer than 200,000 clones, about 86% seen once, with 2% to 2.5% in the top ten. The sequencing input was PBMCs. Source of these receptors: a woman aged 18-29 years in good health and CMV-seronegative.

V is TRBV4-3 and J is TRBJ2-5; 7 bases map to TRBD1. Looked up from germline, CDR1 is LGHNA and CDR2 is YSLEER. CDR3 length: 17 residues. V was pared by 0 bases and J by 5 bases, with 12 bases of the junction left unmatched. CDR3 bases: TGCGCCAGCAGCCAAGATTTTCCAAGGACAGGCGGGGAGACCCAGTACTTC. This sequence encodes CASSQDFPRTGGETQYF.

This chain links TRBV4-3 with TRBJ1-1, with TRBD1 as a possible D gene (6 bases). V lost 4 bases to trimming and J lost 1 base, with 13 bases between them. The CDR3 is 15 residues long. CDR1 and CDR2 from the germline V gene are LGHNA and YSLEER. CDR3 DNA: TGCGCCAGCAGCCGGGAAGTACAGGGGAACACTGAAGCTTTCTTT. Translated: CASSREVQGNTEAFF.

The CDR3 nucleotides are TGTGCCAGCAGCCTCCGACAGGGAACCTACGAGCAGTACTTC. Protein: CASSLRQGTYEQYF. The gene calls are TRBV7-2 and TRBJ2-7; 7 bases line up with TRBD1. V shed 5 bases and J 2 bases; nucleotides not matched to a gene: 6. Germline V gene data show CDR1 as SGHTA and CDR2 as FQGNSA. The CDR3 totals 14 residues.

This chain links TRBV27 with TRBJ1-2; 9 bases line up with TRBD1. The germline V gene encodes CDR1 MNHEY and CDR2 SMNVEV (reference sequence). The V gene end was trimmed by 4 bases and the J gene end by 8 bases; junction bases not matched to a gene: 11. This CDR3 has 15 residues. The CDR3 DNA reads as TGTGCCAGCAGTTCCCTGGACAGGGGAAATAGAGGCTACACCTTC. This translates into CASSSLDRGNRGYTF.

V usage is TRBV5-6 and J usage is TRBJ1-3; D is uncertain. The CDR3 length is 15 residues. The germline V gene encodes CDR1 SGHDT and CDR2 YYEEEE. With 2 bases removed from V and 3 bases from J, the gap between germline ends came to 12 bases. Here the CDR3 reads CASSFESSFGNTIYF. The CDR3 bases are TGTGCCAGCAGCTTCGAGTCAAGCTTTGGAAACACCATATATTTT.

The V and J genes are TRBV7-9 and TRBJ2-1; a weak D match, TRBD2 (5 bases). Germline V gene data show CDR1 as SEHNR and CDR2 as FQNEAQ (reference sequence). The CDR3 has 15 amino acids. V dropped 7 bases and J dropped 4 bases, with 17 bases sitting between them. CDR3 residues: CASIDGVLGYNEQFF. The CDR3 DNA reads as TGTGCCAGCATCGACGGGGTTCTAGGGTACAATGAGCAGTTCTTC.

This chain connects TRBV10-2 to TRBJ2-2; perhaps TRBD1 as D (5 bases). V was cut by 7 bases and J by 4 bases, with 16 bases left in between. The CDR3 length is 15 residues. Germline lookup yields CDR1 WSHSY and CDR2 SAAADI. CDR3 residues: CASTDETVSTGELFF. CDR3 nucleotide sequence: TGCGCCAGCACTGATGAGACAGTATCCACCGGGGAGCTGTTTTTT.

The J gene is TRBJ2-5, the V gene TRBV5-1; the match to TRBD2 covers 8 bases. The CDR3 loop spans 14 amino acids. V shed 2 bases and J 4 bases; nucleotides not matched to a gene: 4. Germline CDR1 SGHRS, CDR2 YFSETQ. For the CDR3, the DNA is TGCGCCAGCAGCTTAGAGCGGGGGAGAGAGACCCAGTACTTC. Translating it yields CASSLERGRETQYF.

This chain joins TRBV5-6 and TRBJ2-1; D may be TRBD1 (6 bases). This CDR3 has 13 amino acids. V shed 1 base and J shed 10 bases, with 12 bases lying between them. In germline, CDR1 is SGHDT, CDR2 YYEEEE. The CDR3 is CASSLTPRGEQFF. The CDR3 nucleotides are TGTGCCAGCAGCTTGACCCCGAGGGGGGAGCAGTTCTTC.

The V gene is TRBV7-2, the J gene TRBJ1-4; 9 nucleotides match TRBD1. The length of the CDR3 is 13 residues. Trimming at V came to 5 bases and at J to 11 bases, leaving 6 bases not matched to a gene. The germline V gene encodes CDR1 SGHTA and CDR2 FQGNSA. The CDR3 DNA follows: TGTGCCAGCAGCCCAGAAGACAGGGGGAAACTGTTTTTT. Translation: CASSPEDRGKLFF.

CDR3 region: CASSQSGQGSYGYTF. The CDR3 DNA follows: TGCGCCAGCAGCCAATCCGGACAGGGGTCCTATGGCTACACCTTC. The chain links TRBV4-1 to TRBJ1-2; 9 positions agree with TRBD1. The CDR3 sequence is 15 residues long. CDR1 is MGHRA, CDR2 YSYEKL, per germline. The V and J ends lost 2 bases and 4 bases, in that order; junction bases with no gene match: 5.

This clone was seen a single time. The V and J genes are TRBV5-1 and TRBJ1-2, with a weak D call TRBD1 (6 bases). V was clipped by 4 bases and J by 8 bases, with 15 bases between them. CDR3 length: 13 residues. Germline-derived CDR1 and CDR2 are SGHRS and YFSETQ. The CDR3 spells CASSRGGPRGYTF. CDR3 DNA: TGCGCCAGCAGCAGAGGGGGACCTCGGGGCTACACCTTC.

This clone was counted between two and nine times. The CDR3 spells CASSWAGANYGYTF. The CDR3 DNA is TGTGCCAGCAGCTGGGCAGGGGCTAACTATGGCTACACCTTC. V usage is TRBV5-6 and J usage is TRBJ1-2; D is perhaps TRBD1 (6 bases). The germline V gene encodes CDR1 SGHDT and CDR2 YYEEEE. This CDR3 has 14 residues. V was clipped by 3 bases and J by 0 bases, with 9 bases between them.

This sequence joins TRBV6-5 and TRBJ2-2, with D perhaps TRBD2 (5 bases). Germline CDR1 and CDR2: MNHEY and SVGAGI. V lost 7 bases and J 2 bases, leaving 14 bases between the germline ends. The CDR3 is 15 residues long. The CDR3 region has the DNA TGTGCCAGCAAATGGAGGTCGCCTAACACCGGGGAGCTGTTTTTT. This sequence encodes CASKWRSPNTGELFF.

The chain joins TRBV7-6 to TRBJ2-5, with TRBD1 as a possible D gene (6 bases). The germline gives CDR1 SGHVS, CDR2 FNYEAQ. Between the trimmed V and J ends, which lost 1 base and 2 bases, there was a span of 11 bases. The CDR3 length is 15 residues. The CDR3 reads CASSLGGTRQETQYF. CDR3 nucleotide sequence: TGTGCCAGCAGCTTAGGGGGGACACGACAAGAGACCCAGTACTTC.

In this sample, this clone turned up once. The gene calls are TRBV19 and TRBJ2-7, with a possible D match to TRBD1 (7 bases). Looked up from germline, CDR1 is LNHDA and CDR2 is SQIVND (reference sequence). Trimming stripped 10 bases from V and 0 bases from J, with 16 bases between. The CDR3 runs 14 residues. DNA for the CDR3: TGTGCCACCGAGCCAGGGGGGAGCTCCTACGAGCAGTACTTC. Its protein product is CATEPGGSSYEQYF.

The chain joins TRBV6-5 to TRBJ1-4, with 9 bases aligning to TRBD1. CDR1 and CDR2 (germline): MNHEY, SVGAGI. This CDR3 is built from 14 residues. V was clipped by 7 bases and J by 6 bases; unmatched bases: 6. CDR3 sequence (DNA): TGTGCCAGCACCACCCGGGACAGGGATGAAAAACTGTTTTTT. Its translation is CASTTRDRDEKLFF.

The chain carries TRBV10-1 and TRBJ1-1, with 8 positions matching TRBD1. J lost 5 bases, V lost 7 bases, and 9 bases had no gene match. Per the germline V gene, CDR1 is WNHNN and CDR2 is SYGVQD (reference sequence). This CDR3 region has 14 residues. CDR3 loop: CASMASDRETEAFF. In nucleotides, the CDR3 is TGCGCCAGCATGGCCTCGGACAGGGAAACTGAAGCTTTCTTT.

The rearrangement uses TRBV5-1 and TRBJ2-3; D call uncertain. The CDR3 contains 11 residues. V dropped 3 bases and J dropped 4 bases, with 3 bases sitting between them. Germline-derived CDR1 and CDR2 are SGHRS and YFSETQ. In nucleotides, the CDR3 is TGCGCCAGCAGCTCGTCAGATACGCAGTATTTT. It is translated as CASSSSDTQYF. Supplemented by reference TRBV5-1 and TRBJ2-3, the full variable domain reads KAGVTQTPRYLIKTRGQQVTLSCSPISGHRSVSWYQQTPGQGLQFLFEYFSETQRNKGNFPGRFSGRQFSNSRSEMNVSTLELGDSALYLCASSSSDTQYFGPGTRLTVL.

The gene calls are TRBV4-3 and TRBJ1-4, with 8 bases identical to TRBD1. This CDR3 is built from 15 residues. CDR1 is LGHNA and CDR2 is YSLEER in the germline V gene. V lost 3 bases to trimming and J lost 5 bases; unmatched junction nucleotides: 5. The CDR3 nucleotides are TGCGCCAGCAGCCAGGACCGGACAGGGAATGAAAAACTGTTTTTT. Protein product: CASSQDRTGNEKLFF.

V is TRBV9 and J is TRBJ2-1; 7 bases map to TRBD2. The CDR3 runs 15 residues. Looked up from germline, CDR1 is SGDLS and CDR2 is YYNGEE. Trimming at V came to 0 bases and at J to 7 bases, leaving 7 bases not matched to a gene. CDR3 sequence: CASSVVGDYLNEQFF. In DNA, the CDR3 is TGTGCCAGCAGCGTAGTGGGGGACTATTTGAATGAGCAGTTCTTC.

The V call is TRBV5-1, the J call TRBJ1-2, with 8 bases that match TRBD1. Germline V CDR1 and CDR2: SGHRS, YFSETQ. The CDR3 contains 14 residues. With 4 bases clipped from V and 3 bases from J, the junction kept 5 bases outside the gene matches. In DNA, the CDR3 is TGCGCCAGCAGCATAGACAGGGGCGACTATGGCTACACCTTC. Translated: CASSIDRGDYGYTF.

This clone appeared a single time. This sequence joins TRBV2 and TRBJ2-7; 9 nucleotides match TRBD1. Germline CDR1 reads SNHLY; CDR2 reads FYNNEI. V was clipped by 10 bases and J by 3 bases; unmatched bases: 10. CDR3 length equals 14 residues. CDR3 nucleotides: TGTGCCACCTTAAACAGGGGGCTCCGCTACGAGCAGTACTTC. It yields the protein CATLNRGLRYEQYF.

CDR3 bases: TGTGCCAGCAGTTTAAGGGACAGGGGGGCAGATCAGTACTTC. It codes for CASSLRDRGADQYF. The rearrangement links TRBV27 to TRBJ2-7; 11 nucleotides line up with TRBD1. The J segment lost 10 bases and the V segment lost 2 bases, leaving 7 bases of the junction unmatched. There are 14 residues in the CDR3. The germline CDR1 and CDR2 sequences are MNHEY and SMNVEV (reference sequence).

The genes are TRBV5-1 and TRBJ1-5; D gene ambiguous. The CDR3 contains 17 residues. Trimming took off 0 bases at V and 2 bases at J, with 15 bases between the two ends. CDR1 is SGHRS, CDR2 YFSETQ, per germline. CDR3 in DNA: TGCGCCAGCAGCTTGGGACCGGCGACCGGGGGCAATCAGCCCCAGCATTTT. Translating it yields CASSLGPATGGNQPQHF.

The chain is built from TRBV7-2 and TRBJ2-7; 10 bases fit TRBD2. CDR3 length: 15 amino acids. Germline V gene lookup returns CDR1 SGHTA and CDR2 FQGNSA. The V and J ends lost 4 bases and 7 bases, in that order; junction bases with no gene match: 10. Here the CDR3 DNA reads TGTGCCAGCAGCTACCTAGCGGGAGCCGCGGGGGAGCAGTACTTC. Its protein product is CASSYLAGAAGEQYF.